Presented here are 22 T cell receptor beta chains from one specimen sequenced in a study of shared clonotypes between healthy human individuals. The repertoire was sequenced with immunoSEQ multiplex PCR; TCRdb's copy has only in-frame clones and lacks some. In the table there are millions of clones, 93% of which are singletons. Terminally differentiated effector memory CD45RA+ cells were left out of the naive CD8 fraction, which was CD45RO-negative and positively selected for CCR7. Sample: naive CD8+ T cells from PBMCs. These receptors were taken from a man aged 18 to 30 in good health. Some clones in this sample may be carry-over from other donors' samples.

The V and J genes are TRBV4-1 and TRBJ2-3; D not certain. The V end was cut by 5 bases, the J end by 3 bases, with 15 bases between. The length of the CDR3 is 15 residues. Germline values: CDR1 MGHRA, CDR2 YSYEKL. CDR3 region: CASSALGSWTDTQYF. The DNA of the CDR3 is TGCGCCAGCAGCGCCCTAGGAAGTTGGACAGATACGCAGTATTTT.

The DNA for the CDR3 is TGTGCCATCATGGCTAGCGGGAGGGCCCAAGAGACCCAGTACTTC. Protein product: CAIMASGRAQETQYF. The chain carries TRBV10-3 and TRBJ2-5, with 12 bases that match TRBD2. V dropped 7 bases and J dropped 1; count of bases not matched to a gene: 4. Germline V gives CDR1 ENHRY, CDR2 SYGVKD. This CDR3 is built from 15 residues.

This clone was recorded once. J is TRBJ1-2 and V is TRBV29-1; no firm D call. Trimming took off 1 base at V and 0 bases at J, with 9 bases between the two ends. The CDR3 loop spans 14 amino acids. Germline-derived CDR1 and CDR2 are SQVTM and ANQGSEA. CDR3 sequence: CSVEGTGPNYGYTF. DNA for the CDR3: TGCAGCGTTGAAGGGACGGGCCCTAACTATGGCTACACCTTC.

The J gene is TRBJ2-5, the V gene TRBV11-2; D remains ambiguous. The germline CDR1 and CDR2 sequences are SGHAT and FQNNGV. Trimming stripped 3 bases from V and 2 bases from J, with 16 bases between. The CDR3 runs 16 residues. The CDR3 loop reads CASSLTPRHPQETQYF. The DNA of the CDR3 is TGTGCCAGCAGCTTGACCCCCCGACATCCACAAGAGACCCAGTACTTC. Combining the CDR3 with reference TRBV11-2 and TRBJ2-5 gives the whole variable domain EAGVAQSPRYKIIEKRQSVAFWCNPISGHATLYWYQQILGQGPKLLIQFQNNGVVDDSQLPKDRFSAERLKGVDSTLKIQPAKLEDSAVYLCASSLTPRHPQETQYFGPGTRLLVL.

V and J are TRBV7-9 and TRBJ2-5; D not resolved. Germline CDR1 SEHNR, CDR2 FQNEAQ (reference sequence). The V end lost 0 bases, the J end lost 3 bases, and 11 bases lay between the germline ends. CDR3 length equals 15 residues. CDR3 amino acids: CASSLAGRAEETQYF. In DNA form, the CDR3 reads TGTGCCAGCAGCTTAGCGGGTAGAGCAGAAGAGACCCAGTACTTC. Full variable domain (missing parts from reference TRBV7-9 and TRBJ2-5): DTGVSQNPRHKITKRGQNVTFRCDPISEHNRLYWYRQTLGQGPEFLTYFQNEAQLEKSRLLSDRFSAERPKGSFSTLEIQRTEQGDSAMYLCASSLAGRAEETQYFGPGTRLLVL.

This chain joins TRBV9 and TRBJ1-2; D possibly corresponds to TRBD1 (5 bases). The CDR3 is made up of 13 amino acids. CDR1 is SGDLS and CDR2 is YYNGEE in the germline V gene. Between the trimmed V and J ends, which lost 6 bases and 8 bases, there was a span of 17 bases. This CDR3 is CASKSGGSIGYTF. The CDR3 DNA follows: TGTGCCAGCAAATCCGGGGGTTCCATCGGCTACACCTTC.

This chain joins TRBV5-4 and TRBJ2-7; no definite D call. The V end was cut by 1 base, the J end by 5 bases, with 19 bases between. Per germline, CDR1 SGHNT and CDR2 YYREEE (reference sequence). The CDR3 length is 16 residues. The DNA for the CDR3 is TGTGCCAGCAGCTTGTCAGTGGGTGCCCCGCCCCACGAGCAGTACTTC. Its translation: CASSLSVGAPPHEQYF.

The chain is built from TRBV27 and TRBJ2-2; 8 nucleotides align to TRBD2. Germline-derived CDR1 and CDR2 are MNHEY and SMNVEV (reference sequence). Trimming removed 5 bases from V and 1 base from J; junction bases left unmatched: 6. CDR3 length: 16 amino acids. CDR3 sequence reads: CASSPATSENTGELFF. CDR3 bases: TGTGCCAGCAGTCCCGCGACTAGCGAGAACACCGGGGAGCTGTTTTTT.

This clone was recorded only once. The chain recombines TRBV27 with TRBJ2-1; D might be TRBD2 (5 bases). Trimming cost V 5 bases and J 3 bases, with 17 bases left between them. This CDR3 comprises 16 residues. Germline V lookup: CDR1 MNHEY, CDR2 SMNVEV (reference sequence). The CDR3 coding sequence is TGTGCCAGCAGTGCCCGGACTCCTGCGGGCTACAATGAGCAGTTCTTC. Protein product: CASSARTPAGYNEQFF.

This rearrangement joins TRBV11-2 to TRBJ2-2; D might be TRBD1 (6 bases). Germline V lookup: CDR1 SGHAT, CDR2 FQNNGV. This CDR3 region has 15 residues. V lost 0 bases and J 8 bases, leaving 13 bases between the germline ends. CDR3 sequence: CASSLEWGRSGELFF. The CDR3 DNA sequence: TGTGCCAGCAGCTTAGAATGGGGGCGATCAGGGGAGCTGTTTTTT.

The V gene is TRBV29-1, the J gene TRBJ1-2; 7 positions match TRBD1. Germline V CDR1 and CDR2: SQVTM, ANQGSEA. The CDR3 has 11 amino acids. With 7 bases clipped from V and 6 bases from J, the junction kept 5 bases outside the gene matches. The CDR3, as DNA: TGCAGCGCCCGGGACAGAGATGGCTACACCTTC. This translates into CSARDRDGYTF.

The V gene is TRBV19, the J gene TRBJ2-5; perhaps D is TRBD1 or TRBD2 (5 bases each). Germline V gives CDR1 LNHDA, CDR2 SQIVND (reference sequence). The CDR3 has 10 amino acids. V was shortened by 10 bases and J by 5 bases, with 8 bases between the two germline ends. The CDR3, as DNA: TGTGCCACCGAGGGGGAGACCCAGTACTTC. Residues: CATEGETQYF.

The V and J genes are TRBV5-1 and TRBJ2-5; D remains unclear. Germline lookup yields CDR1 SGHRS and CDR2 YFSETQ. Deletions cut 4 bases from V and 5 bases from J, with 12 bases between. The CDR3 consists of 13 residues. The DNA for the CDR3 is TGCGCCAGCAGCATTAACATTAGGGAGACCCAGTACTTC. Amino acid sequence: CASSINIRETQYF. Drawing the rest from reference TRBV5-1 and TRBJ2-5, the complete variable domain is KAGVTQTPRYLIKTRGQQVTLSCSPISGHRSVSWYQQTPGQGLQFLFEYFSETQRNKGNFPGRFSGRQFSNSRSEMNVSTLELGDSALYLCASSINIRETQYFGPGTRLLVL.

The chain combines TRBV5-6 with TRBJ1-2; 10 nucleotides align to TRBD1. The germline CDR1 and CDR2 sequences are SGHDT and YYEEEE. CDR3 length: 14 residues. V gave up 3 bases and J gave up 8 bases; unmatched junction bases: 7. CDR3 in DNA: TGTGCCAGCAGCTACCCGACAGGGGGCTCCGGCTACACCTTC. Protein sequence: CASSYPTGGSGYTF.

This chain connects TRBV27 to TRBJ1-2, with D possibly TRBD1 on 6 matching bases. Per the germline V gene, CDR1 is MNHEY and CDR2 is SMNVEV (reference sequence). The CDR3 extends over 13 amino acids. V lost 6 bases, J lost 7 bases, and 15 bases lay in between. CDR3 amino acids: CASRSWGAGGYTF. For the CDR3, the DNA is TGTGCCAGCAGATCATGGGGGGCTGGTGGCTACACCTTC.

This rearrangement joins TRBV5-1 to TRBJ2-7; TRBD1 matches at 9 bases. This CDR3 has 14 residues. V shed 2 bases and J 2 bases; nucleotides not matched to a gene: 2. Germline CDR1 reads SGHRS; CDR2 reads YFSETQ. CDR3 in DNA: TGCGCCAGCAGCTTAACAGGGGGCACCTACGAGCAGTACTTC. Its protein is CASSLTGGTYEQYF.

This clone was recorded once. V gene TRBV5-1 combines with J gene TRBJ2-7, with D uncertain. This CDR3 spans 15 amino acids. V gave up 0 bases and J gave up 0 bases, with 10 bases separating them. The germline V gene has CDR1 SGHRS and CDR2 YFSETQ. The CDR3 spells CASSLELSSSYEQYF. In DNA form, the CDR3 reads TGCGCCAGCAGCTTGGAACTCTCCTCCTCCTACGAGCAGTACTTC.

The rearrangement links TRBV7-8 to TRBJ1-4, with D maybe TRBD1 (6 bases). Germline V gives CDR1 SGHVS, CDR2 FQNEAQ. The V end was cut by 5 bases, the J end by 0 bases, with 16 bases between. CDR3 length: 17 amino acids. CDR3 nucleotides: TGTGCCAGCAGCCCCGCCAGGGGCGACGCAACTAATGAAAAACTGTTTTTT. The encoded protein is CASSPARGDATNEKLFF.

This rearrangement joins TRBV9 to TRBJ1-2; 12 bases are a match to TRBD1. Trimming took 0 bases from V and 3 from J; bases not matched to a gene: 0. The CDR3 sequence is 15 residues long. The germline gives CDR1 SGDLS, CDR2 YYNGEE. This CDR3 is CASSVGDRGHYGYTF. The CDR3 region has the DNA TGTGCCAGCAGCGTAGGGGACAGGGGGCACTATGGCTACACCTTC.

This rearrangement joins TRBV29-1 to TRBJ2-5; 9 bases agree with TRBD2. The CDR3 is 13 residues long. Per germline, CDR1 SQVTM and CDR2 ANQGSEA. V was pared by 4 bases and J by 4 bases, with 4 bases of the junction left unmatched. The CDR3 loop reads CSVALAGAETQYF. CDR3 bases: TGCAGCGTTGCCTTAGCGGGAGCAGAGACCCAGTACTTC.

This rearrangement joins TRBV4-3 to TRBJ2-5, with D perhaps TRBD1 (7 bases). V was shortened by 2 bases and J by 5 bases, with 12 bases between the two germline ends. This CDR3 spans 14 amino acids. From germline, CDR1 is LGHNA and CDR2 YSLEER. The CDR3 DNA sequence: TGCGCCAGCAGCCAATCAGGGGGGTGGGAGACCCAGTACTTC. Protein product: CASSQSGGWETQYF.

The chain uses TRBV27 and TRBJ2-3; D may correspond to TRBD1 or TRBD2 (6 bases each). There are 15 residues in the CDR3. V lost 1 base, J lost 5 bases, and 13 bases lay in between. In germline, CDR1 is MNHEY, CDR2 SMNVEV (reference sequence). Written as DNA, the CDR3 is TGTGCCAGCAGTTTATATTCGGGGGCGCAAGATACGCAGTATTTT. The encoded protein is CASSLYSGAQDTQYF.